What follows are 28 T cell receptor beta chains derived from one specimen sequenced in a study of blood T cells in healthy people across ages. Primed by a sample-barcoded 5' primer and a J-beta primer mix, a second PCR proceeded for about 6 to 11 cycles. Via MiXCR, TCRdb re-called the 5' RACE reads, giving one row per CDR3 protein. The sample gives 600,000 or so distinct CDR3 sequences, under 25% of which show up once; 3.5% to 4% is in the top ten. The specimen sequenced was blood. The receptors shown here come from a man aged 70 or older in good health.

The V and J genes are TRBV5-1 and TRBJ2-7, with D tentatively TRBD2 (5 bases). V lost 4 bases, J lost 8 bases, and 22 bases lay in between. CDR3 length: 15 residues. CDR1 SGHRS and CDR2 YFSETQ come from the germline V gene. The CDR3 bases are TGCGCCAGCAGCCAAACCACCGGGAAGCTAGGGAAGCAGTACTTC. It translates to CASSQTTGKLGKQYF.

A few counts support this clonotype. The chain couples TRBV5-1 to TRBJ2-7, with D possibly TRBD2 on 5 matching bases. Germline V gene sequence: CDR1 SGHRS, CDR2 YFSETQ. With 4 bases removed from V and 6 bases from J, the gap between germline ends came to 20 bases. This CDR3 is 15 amino acids long. CDR3: CASSTGSVSVGEQYF. The CDR3 nucleotides are TGCGCCAGCAGCACCGGCTCGGTTAGCGTCGGCGAGCAGTACTTC.

The V and J genes are TRBV4-3 and TRBJ2-1; 9 nucleotides line up with TRBD1. TRBJ2-7 matches the DNA end more closely, so the J call is doubtful. This CDR3 comprises 15 residues. Germline V lookup: CDR1 LGHNA, CDR2 YSLEER. CDR3 coding DNA: TGCGCCAGCAGCCATTCAACCGGGACAGGGTACGAGCAGTACTTC. Translation gives CASSHSTGTGYEQYF.

J is TRBJ1-3 and V is TRBV7-9; TRBD1 agrees at 9 bases. This CDR3 comprises 15 residues. Losses at the gene ends were 5 bases for V and 4 bases for J; bases not matched to a gene: 6. The V gene's germline CDR1 is SEHNR and CDR2 FQNEAQ (reference sequence). The CDR3 DNA reads as TGTGCCAGCAGCCAATGGACAGGGGAAGGAAACACCATATATTTT. Protein: CASSQWTGEGNTIYF.

This clonotype was picked up a small number of times. The genes are TRBV6-5 and TRBJ2-3; 9 bases are shared with TRBD2. This CDR3 contains 12 residues. Trimming cost V 7 bases and J 8 bases; bases outside gene matches: 4. Germline-derived CDR1 and CDR2 are MNHEY and SVGAGI. The CDR3 loop reads CASISGSGTQYF. The CDR3 DNA reads as TGTGCCAGCATTAGCGGGAGTGGTACGCAGTATTTT.

This chain links TRBV6-5 with TRBJ2-7; D call uncertain. Germline V gene sequence: CDR1 MNHEY, CDR2 SVGAGI. V was trimmed by 2 bases and J by 2 bases, leaving 10 bases between them. The CDR3 loop spans 14 amino acids. CDR3 residues: CASSYNEKTYEQYF. DNA of the CDR3: TGTGCCAGCAGTTACAATGAAAAAACCTACGAGCAGTACTTC.

This clonotype was seen a handful of times. This rearrangement joins TRBV5-4 to TRBJ2-5; TRBD1 is a possible D gene (6 bases). Germline V gene data show CDR1 as SGHNT and CDR2 as YYREEE (reference sequence). This CDR3 is 13 amino acids long. Trimming left V 4 bases short and J 2 bases short, with 9 bases between. The CDR3: CASSRTEQETQYF. The CDR3 DNA is TGTGCCAGCAGCAGGACAGAGCAAGAGACCCAGTACTTC.

V gene TRBV29-1 combines with J gene TRBJ2-1; TRBD2 aligns across 7 bases. Per the germline V gene, CDR1 is SQVTM and CDR2 is ANQGSEA. J was trimmed by 9 bases and V by 7 bases; bases with no gene match: 15. This CDR3 has 14 amino acids. The CDR3 nucleotides read TGCAGCGACCTGGGTAGCGCGCGGGGGATTGAGCAGTTCTTC. Translated, it gives CSDLGSARGIEQFF.

The chain recombines TRBV29-1 with TRBJ2-1; 11 bases match TRBD2. Gene TRBJ2-7 matches the end of the DNA better, so the J call may be wrong. The CDR3 length is 17 residues. Per the germline V gene, CDR1 is SQVTM and CDR2 is ANQGSEA. In nucleotides, the CDR3 is TGCAGCGTTGCCCGGGACAGGGTGAGTCTAGCGGGAGGCGAGCAGTACTTC. This sequence encodes CSVARDRVSLAGGEQYF.

The chain couples TRBV2 to TRBJ2-1; TRBD1 aligns across 7 bases. This CDR3 region has 11 residues. Germline CDR1 reads SNHLY; CDR2 reads FYNNEI. Trimming took 4 bases from V and 14 from J; bases not matched to a gene: 5. The CDR3 sequence: CASSVDRAEFF. In nucleotides, the CDR3 is TGTGCCAGCAGTGTAGACAGGGCGGAGTTCTTC.

The chain is built from TRBV29-1 and TRBJ1-3; tentatively, D is TRBD1 (5 bases). V lost 4 bases to trimming and J lost 0 bases, with 7 bases between them. The CDR3 contains 13 residues. CDR1 SQVTM and CDR2 ANQGSEA come from the germline V gene. The CDR3 bases are TGCAGCGTTGGACAGTCCTCTGGAAACACCATATATTTT. It encodes CSVGQSSGNTIYF.

The rearrangement uses TRBV29-1 and TRBJ1-1, with no clear D. Germline-derived CDR1 and CDR2 are SQVTM and ANQGSEA. With 5 bases removed from V and 0 bases from J, the gap between germline ends came to 13 bases. The CDR3 is made up of 14 amino acids. CDR3 DNA sequence: TGCAGCGTTTCGGAGGGTCGGGTGAACACTGAAGCTTTCTTT. Translating gives CSVSEGRVNTEAFF.

This clonotype has only a few counts. V gene TRBV15 combines with J gene TRBJ2-1; TRBD2 agrees at 7 bases. The germline V gene encodes CDR1 LNHNV and CDR2 YYDKDF (reference sequence). V gave up 0 bases and J gave up 10 bases; unmatched junction bases: 6. This CDR3 has 14 residues. Written as DNA, the CDR3 is TGTGCCACCAGCAGAGACGCGTCGGGACTAGAGCAGTTCTTC. This encodes CATSRDASGLEQFF.

This clonotype showed up just a few times. The V call is TRBV20-1, the J call TRBJ2-7, with D tentatively TRBD1 (5 bases). V was trimmed by 6 bases and J by 6 bases, leaving 12 bases between them. Germline assignment: CDR1 DFQATT and CDR2 SNEGSKA (reference sequence). CDR3 length: 11 residues. The CDR3: CSAEQAPEQYF. DNA for the CDR3: TGCAGTGCCGAACAGGCCCCCGAGCAGTACTTC.

The sample holds a few counts of this clonotype. The chain is built from TRBV7-9 and TRBJ2-7, with 9 bases matching TRBD1. CDR1 is SEHNR, CDR2 FQNEAQ, per germline (reference sequence). With 4 bases clipped from V and 3 bases from J, the junction kept 7 bases outside the gene matches. CDR3 length: 15 residues. CDR3 residues: CASSSTGGPLYEQYF. The DNA for the CDR3 is TGTGCCAGCAGCTCGACAGGGGGGCCCCTCTACGAGCAGTACTTC.

This clonotype was counted only a few times. The chain is built from TRBV6-6 and TRBJ1-2; 10 bases align to TRBD1. This CDR3 has 13 amino acids. Unmatched junction bases numbered 5, after V lost 6 bases and J lost 7 bases. CDR1 and CDR2 (germline): MNHNY, SVGAGI (reference sequence). This CDR3 reads CASRGTGDSGYTF. In nucleotides, the CDR3 is TGTGCCAGCAGGGGGACAGGGGACAGTGGCTACACCTTC.

V usage is TRBV12-3 or TRBV12-4 and J usage is TRBJ2-5, with D possibly called TRBD1 or TRBD2 (6 bases each). The CDR3 spans 12 residues. This CDR3 is CATRGVLETQYF. CDR3 coding DNA: TGTGCTACTAGGGGGGTGCTTGAGACCCAGTACTTC.

This clonotype was seen a handful of times. V and J are TRBV29-1 and TRBJ2-5; the match to TRBD2 covers 11 bases. CDR3 length equals 14 residues. Germline V gene data show CDR1 as SQVTM and CDR2 as ANQGSEA. The ends lost 2 bases at V and 4 bases at J; junction bases unmatched: 3. CDR3 bases: TGCAGCGTTGAAACTAGCGGGAGAGGAGAGACCCAGTACTTC. Translated, it gives CSVETSGRGETQYF.

The rearrangement links TRBV4-3 to TRBJ1-1; possible D gene TRBD1, 5 bases. From germline, CDR1 is LGHNA and CDR2 YSLEER. The CDR3 covers 15 residues. Between the trimmed V and J ends, which lost 0 bases and 4 bases, there was a span of 12 bases. The CDR3: CASSQDPGKGTEAFF. CDR3 bases: TGCGCCAGCAGCCAAGATCCAGGGAAGGGCACTGAAGCTTTCTTT.

This clonotype was seen only a few times. J is TRBJ2-5 and V is TRBV19; the D gene is possibly TRBD1 (6 bases). The J call may be incorrect, as the DNA end agrees better with TRBJ2-7. This CDR3 contains 14 residues. Germline CDR1 LNHDA, CDR2 SQIVND (reference sequence). The CDR3 is CASSIPGQNYEQYF. Here the CDR3 DNA reads TGTGCCAGTAGTATTCCAGGACAGAACTACGAGCAGTACTTC.

The chain couples TRBV4-1 to TRBJ1-1, with TRBD1 as a possible D gene (5 bases). V lost 0 bases and J lost 0, with 8 bases in between. The germline CDR1 and CDR2 sequences are MGHRA and YSYEKL. The CDR3 consists of 15 residues. This CDR3 reads CASSQDRGVNTEAFF. The CDR3 DNA reads TGCGCCAGCAGCCAAGATCGGGGGGTGAACACTGAAGCTTTCTTT.

The chain recombines TRBV2 with TRBJ1-4; 9 bases map to TRBD1. The germline V gene encodes CDR1 SNHLY and CDR2 FYNNEI. V shed 7 bases, J shed 10 bases, and the junction held 13 bases outside the gene matches. The CDR3 is 15 amino acids. The CDR3 is CASNTGTGKRRKLFF. The CDR3 DNA is TGTGCCAGCAACACCGGGACAGGGAAAAGAAGAAAACTGTTTTTT.

The chain combines TRBV7-9 with TRBJ2-7; 9 nucleotides align to TRBD2. CDR3 length: 15 amino acids. The germline V gene encodes CDR1 SEHNR and CDR2 FQNEAQ (reference sequence). The V segment lost 6 bases and the J segment 5 bases; nucleotides outside the gene matches: 11. The CDR3 nucleotides are TGTGCCAGCAGTCTAGCGGGGAGCACAGGAAACGAGCAGTACTTC. Translated: CASSLAGSTGNEQYF.

J is TRBJ1-3 and V is TRBV7-9; D gene unclear. V was pared by 1 base and J by 0 bases, with 7 bases between. Germline CDR1 reads SEHNR; CDR2 reads FQNEAQ (reference sequence). The CDR3 runs to 15 residues. The CDR3 loop is CASSLGQNSGNTIYF. The CDR3 nucleotides are TGTGCCAGCAGCTTAGGGCAGAACTCTGGAAACACCATATATTTT.

This clonotype turned up a few times. This rearrangement joins TRBV5-1 to TRBJ2-3, with 9 bases fitting TRBD2. V lost 0 bases and J lost 2; bases outside the gene matches: 4. This CDR3 region has 16 residues. The germline gives CDR1 SGHRS, CDR2 YFSETQ. CDR3 sequence (DNA): TGCGCCAGCAGCTTGGGTAGCGGGAGCTACACAGATACGCAGTATTTT. Translated: CASSLGSGSYTDTQYF. Full variable domain (outside the CDR3, taken from reference TRBV5-1 and TRBJ2-3): KAGVTQTPRYLIKTRGQQVTLSCSPISGHRSVSWYQQTPGQGLQFLFEYFSETQRNKGNFPGRFSGRQFSNSRSEMNVSTLELGDSALYLCASSLGSGSYTDTQYFGPGTRLTVL.

V usage is TRBV20-1 and J usage is TRBJ2-7; 9 bases are shared with TRBD1. The CDR3 spans 13 residues. J gave up 6 bases and V 6 bases, and 9 bases lay outside the gene matches. Germline assignment: CDR1 DFQATT and CDR2 SNEGSKA (reference sequence). CDR3 DNA sequence: TGCAGTGCCGAGGGACAGGGAGGCGGCGAGCAGTACTTC. It specifies CSAEGQGGGEQYF.

In nucleotides, the CDR3 is TGTGCCAGCAGTTACGGATTACCAGGGACCGGGGAGCTGTTTTTT. As protein: CASSYGLPGTGELFF. This chain links TRBV6-2 or TRBV6-3 with TRBJ2-2; D perhaps matches TRBD1 (5 bases). The V and J ends lost 2 bases and 5 bases respectively, with 12 bases between them. This CDR3 is built from 15 residues. Germline CDR1 reads MNHEY; CDR2 reads SVGEGT.

V is TRBV10-3 and J is TRBJ1-2; D call uncertain. The germline gives CDR1 ENHRY, CDR2 SYGVKD. V lost 0 bases and J 6 bases, leaving 8 bases between the germline ends. The CDR3 sequence is 13 residues long. The DNA of the CDR3 is TGTGCCATCAGTGAGTCTAGGACGGATGGCTACACCTTC. Translation: CAISESRTDGYTF.